This T cell receptor beta chain was captured in a study of spatial heterogeneity in lung cancer. Trimming took 4 bases from V and 1 from J, leaving 11 bases between them. The CDR3 consists of 13 residues. CDR1 and CDR2 from the germline V gene are SQVTM and ANQGSEA. TCRdb fed the 5' RACE reads into MiXCR, producing one record per CDR3 protein. The sample lists approximately 11,000 distinct CDR3 sequences; roughly 6.2% were seen once. The time point here: sample taken at primary tumor resection. Frozen PBMC, nontumor lung or tumor provided whole RNA, which was sequenced unsorted. At least ten counts were recorded for this clonotype. Within a library made for alpha chains, this beta chain is off target, and its count is uninformative.

The chain joins TRBV29-1 to TRBJ2-7, with D tentatively TRBD1 (6 bases). The receptor's source is a male donor with early-stage non-small cell lung cancer. Sequenced material: normal lung tissue next to the tumor, taken at surgery. CDR3 nucleotide sequence: TGCAGCGTTGGGTGGACAGCATCCTACGAGCAGTACTTC. Translated, it gives CSVGWTASYEQYF.